The 24 T cell receptor beta chains listed next were all sequenced from one sample in a study of CD8+ T cells in alopecia areata. As for treatment: oral pan-JAK inhibitor, 5-10 mg twice daily. RNA was isolated and reverse transcribed to cDNA, the sequencing template. Some clones are missing from TCRdb's copy, which holds only in-frame ones; the method was immunoSEQ multiplex PCR. The sample lists approximately 120,000 clones, 61% seen once, with around 5.7% in the top ten. Sequencing was performed on CD4+ T cells sorted from blood, taken at week 4, from a patient treated with tofacitinib. The source of these receptors is a human donor with alopecia areata.

The CDR3 nucleotides are TGCGCCAGCAGCTTGGGGCTAGCGGGCGGCGGGGAGCAGTTCTTC. Translated, it gives CASSLGLAGGGEQFF. This chain connects TRBV5-1 to TRBJ2-1, with 8 positions matching TRBD2. Germline V gene data show CDR1 as SGHRS and CDR2 as YFSETQ. Trimming cost V 0 bases and J 10 bases; bases outside gene matches: 9. The CDR3 is made up of 15 amino acids.

The V gene is TRBV18, the J gene TRBJ2-1; D call uncertain. The germline V gene encodes CDR1 KGHSH and CDR2 LQKENI. CDR3 length: 15 amino acids. Trimming shortened V by 1 base and J by 5 bases, and 12 bases separated the two germline ends. This chain's CDR3 is CASSPQAEANNEQFF. Here the CDR3 DNA reads TGTGCCAGCTCACCACAAGCCGAGGCCAACAATGAGCAGTTCTTC.

The J gene is TRBJ1-2, the V gene TRBV29-1; D is possibly TRBD1 (5 bases). Germline V gene lookup returns CDR1 SQVTM and CDR2 ANQGSEA. The CDR3 has 11 amino acids. With 5 bases removed from V and 8 bases from J, the gap between germline ends came to 12 bases. CDR3 nucleotide sequence: TGCAGCGTTATTGTAGGGGACGGCTACACCTTC. As protein: CSVIVGDGYTF.

DNA of the CDR3: TGTGCCAGCAGGTACTGGGGGCGAGGCGGCCACGAGCAGTACTTC. As protein: CASRYWGRGGHEQYF. This chain links TRBV2 with TRBJ2-7; D perhaps matches TRBD1 (6 bases). This CDR3 region has 15 residues. Germline V gives CDR1 SNHLY, CDR2 FYNNEI. The ends were cut back, 6 bases at V and 5 bases at J, with 20 bases in the middle.

V usage is TRBV7-9 and J usage is TRBJ2-3; 10 bases match TRBD1. The trim removed 5 bases at V and 0 bases at J, leaving 5 bases unmatched. CDR3 length: 16 residues. Germline CDR1 reads SEHNR; CDR2 reads FQNEAQ (reference sequence). Here the CDR3 reads CASSIRQGASTDTQYF. As DNA, the CDR3 is TGTGCCAGCAGCATCCGACAGGGGGCAAGCACAGATACGCAGTATTTT. The full variable domain, completed using reference TRBV7-9 and TRBJ2-3, is DTGVSQNPRHKITKRGQNVTFRCDPISEHNRLYWYRQTLGQGPEFLTYFQNEAQLEKSRLLSDRFSAERPKGSFSTLEIQRTEQGDSAMYLCASSIRQGASTDTQYFGPGTRLTVL.

The chain has TRBV7-9 and TRBJ1-1; TRBD1 agrees at 7 bases. The CDR3 has 13 residues. V shed 1 base, J shed 5 bases, and the junction held 1 base outside the gene matches. CDR1 SEHNR and CDR2 FQNEAQ come from the germline V gene (reference sequence). As DNA, the CDR3 is TGTGCCAGCAGCTTAGTACAGGGGACTGAAGCTTTCTTT. Protein: CASSLVQGTEAFF.

This clone was counted a single time. V and J are TRBV29-1 and TRBJ2-3, with D possibly matching TRBD2 (5 bases). The germline V and J ends were trimmed by 7 bases and 6 bases, with 14 bases remaining between them. The CDR3 length is 12 residues. Germline V gives CDR1 SQVTM, CDR2 ANQGSEA. The CDR3 region has the DNA TGCAGCGCCGATCGCGGGCGGGATACGCAGTATTTT. This encodes CSADRGRDTQYF.

The CDR3 loop is CASSLEGDGHSPLHF. CDR3 sequence (DNA): TGTGCCAGCAGCTTAGAGGGGGACGGACATTCACCCCTCCACTTT. The rearrangement uses TRBV7-8 and TRBJ1-6; TRBD1 might be the D (6 bases). Germline CDR1 reads SGHVS; CDR2 reads FQNEAQ. V was cut by 1 base and J by 8 bases, with 12 bases left in between. This CDR3 has 15 residues.

The chain couples TRBV6-5 to TRBJ1-2; D is unresolved. The CDR3 extends over 15 amino acids. The germline gives CDR1 MNHEY, CDR2 SVGAGI. Trimming cost V 0 bases and J 6 bases, with 14 bases left between them. The CDR3 reads CASSYSSPMGNGYTF. CDR3 nucleotide sequence: TGTGCCAGCAGTTACTCCTCTCCTATGGGGAATGGCTACACCTTC.

The V call is TRBV30, the J call TRBJ2-4, with D maybe TRBD1 (6 bases). The CDR3 is made up of 12 amino acids. Germline V CDR1 and CDR2: GTSNPN, SVGIG (reference sequence). V lost 2 bases to trimming and J lost 7 bases, with 9 bases between them. The CDR3 DNA follows: TGTGCCTGGAGTATCAGGGGCAACATTCAGTACTTC. It is translated as CAWSIRGNIQYF.

This chain uses TRBV7-7 with TRBJ2-5; the D is unclear. The CDR3 length is 14 residues. Trimming pared 5 bases from V and 5 bases from J, leaving 15 bases between. The germline V gene has CDR1 SSHAT and CDR2 FNYEAQ (reference sequence). The DNA for the CDR3 is TGTGCCAGCAGCAAAAGCCCCCTCGGGGAGACCCAGTACTTC. As protein: CASSKSPLGETQYF. Filled out from reference TRBV7-7 and TRBJ2-5, the complete variable domain reads GAGVSQSPRYKVTKRGQDVTLRCDPISSHATLYWYQQALGQGPEFLTYFNYEAQPDKSGLPSDRFSAERPEGSISTLTIQRTEQRDSAMYRCASSKSPLGETQYFGPGTRLLVL.

The chain joins TRBV4-1 to TRBJ1-5; D is unclear. The CDR3 extends over 18 amino acids. CDR1 and CDR2 (germline): MGHRA, YSYEKL. V lost 0 bases, J lost 0 bases, and 15 bases lay in between. The DNA of the CDR3 is TGCGCCAGCAGCCAAGATAGTGGAGCATATGATAGCAATCAGCCCCAGCATTTT. It translates to CASSQDSGAYDSNQPQHF.

The rearrangement links TRBV18 to TRBJ2-5; D may match TRBD1 or TRBD2 (6 bases each). Per the germline V gene, CDR1 is KGHSH and CDR2 is LQKENI. The CDR3 loop spans 16 amino acids. V gave up 5 bases and J gave up 1 base, with 17 bases separating them. In nucleotides, the CDR3 is TGTGCCAGCTCATACCAGAGGCCGGGGGCCCAAGAGACCCAGTACTTC. Protein product: CASSYQRPGAQETQYF.

This chain uses TRBV5-1 with TRBJ2-7; 7 nucleotides align to TRBD1. This CDR3 region has 13 residues. V shed 2 bases and J 2 bases; nucleotides not matched to a gene: 1. Per germline, CDR1 SGHRS and CDR2 YFSETQ. The CDR3 sequence is CASSFDRAYEQYF. CDR3 DNA sequence: TGCGCCAGCAGCTTCGACAGGGCCTACGAGCAGTACTTC.

The rearrangement joins TRBV30 to TRBJ2-5; TRBD1 matches 7 bases. V lost 3 bases to trimming and J lost 2 bases; unmatched junction nucleotides: 9. CDR1 and CDR2 (germline): GTSNPN, SVGIG (reference sequence). The CDR3 runs 15 residues. The CDR3 region has the DNA TGTGCCTGGAGGATAGGACAGGTATTTCAAGAGACCCAGTACTTC. Encoded protein: CAWRIGQVFQETQYF. The whole variable domain, filled in from reference TRBV30 and TRBJ2-5, reads SQTIHQWPATLVQPVGSPLSLECTVEGTSNPNLYWYRQAAGRGLQLLFYSVGIGQISSEVPQNLSASRPQDRQFILSSKKLLLSDSGFYLCAWRIGQVFQETQYFGPGTRLLVL.

The rearrangement links TRBV5-1 to TRBJ1-5; D not certain. The ends were cut back, 0 bases at V and 0 bases at J, with 7 bases in the middle. The CDR3 contains 15 residues. Germline CDR1 and CDR2: SGHRS and YFSETQ. CDR3 residues: CASSLDGNSNQPQHF. CDR3 sequence (DNA): TGCGCCAGCAGCTTGGATGGGAATAGCAATCAGCCCCAGCATTTT.

The rearrangement joins TRBV30 to TRBJ1-3; D is unresolved. V was cut by 1 base and J by 5 bases, with 6 bases left in between. Germline V gives CDR1 GTSNPN, CDR2 SVGIG (reference sequence). This CDR3 region has 12 residues. For the CDR3, the DNA is TGTGCCTGGAGTGCCGGACGAAACACCATATATTTT. Translating gives CAWSAGRNTIYF.

This chain links TRBV7-9 with TRBJ1-4; 9 nucleotides agree with TRBD1. Germline V gene sequence: CDR1 SEHNR, CDR2 FQNEAQ (reference sequence). The CDR3 contains 16 residues. The V segment lost 4 bases and the J segment 5 bases; nucleotides outside the gene matches: 8. In DNA, the CDR3 is TGTGCCAGCAGCTCGGGACAGGGATCAAGAAATGAAAAACTGTTTTTT. Its translation: CASSSGQGSRNEKLFF. Looking up the rest from reference TRBV7-9 and TRBJ1-4 gives the full variable domain: DTGVSQNPRHKITKRGQNVTFRCDPISEHNRLYWYRQTLGQGPEFLTYFQNEAQLEKSRLLSDRFSAERPKGSFSTLEIQRTEQGDSAMYLCASSSGQGSRNEKLFFGSGTQLSVL.

The chain recombines TRBV18 with TRBJ2-5; weak D call: TRBD2 (5 bases). Trimming stripped 10 bases from V and 4 bases from J, with 22 bases between. CDR1 is KGHSH, CDR2 LQKENI, per germline. The CDR3 is 15 residues long. CDR3 coding DNA: TGTGCCACCTCCGTCAGCGGTCCCCCCCCAGAGACCCAGTACTTC. Residues: CATSVSGPPPETQYF.

The rearrangement joins TRBV27 to TRBJ2-3; D is possibly TRBD1 (6 bases). Germline values: CDR1 MNHEY, CDR2 SMNVEV (reference sequence). The germline V and J ends were trimmed by 6 bases and 0 bases, with 19 bases remaining between them. CDR3 length: 17 residues. This chain's CDR3 is CASSRPRTALSTDTQYF. In DNA form, the CDR3 reads TGTGCCAGCAGCCGACCCCGGACAGCTTTGAGCACAGATACGCAGTATTTT.

The chain combines TRBV2 with TRBJ2-7; 8 nucleotides match TRBD1. Germline V lookup: CDR1 SNHLY, CDR2 FYNNEI. This CDR3 has 13 amino acids. After removal of 6 bases from V and 6 bases from J, the junction contained 7 bases not matched to a gene. The CDR3: CASRVDRGSEQYF. The DNA for the CDR3 is TGTGCCAGCAGAGTAGACAGGGGAAGCGAGCAGTACTTC.

This clone was counted once. The V and J genes are TRBV30 and TRBJ2-1; D call uncertain. The CDR3 length is 14 residues. Trimming shortened V by 4 bases and J by 7 bases, and 17 bases separated the two germline ends. The germline V gene has CDR1 GTSNPN and CDR2 SVGIG (reference sequence). CDR3 coding DNA: TGTGCCTGGACCCGGTCCTCATGGCGGAATGAGCAGTTCTTC. Translation gives CAWTRSSWRNEQFF.

The V and J genes are TRBV9 and TRBJ2-5; possible D gene TRBD1, 7 bases. The CDR3 spans 15 residues. Germline lookup yields CDR1 SGDLS and CDR2 YYNGEE. Trimming stripped 0 bases from V and 1 base from J, with 10 bases between. CDR3 sequence reads: CASSVVQGGQETQYF. The CDR3 DNA reads as TGTGCCAGCAGCGTAGTTCAGGGGGGCCAAGAGACCCAGTACTTC.

This sequence joins TRBV14 and TRBJ2-7; 7 bases fit TRBD2. Germline lookup yields CDR1 SGHDN and CDR2 FVKESK. Germline trimming cut 3 bases from V and 5 bases from J; bases unmatched to any gene: 13. This CDR3 region has 16 residues. The CDR3 DNA reads TGTGCCAGCAGCCACCTATATGCGGGAGTCGCGGACGAGCAGTACTTC. It translates to CASSHLYAGVADEQYF.